This T cell receptor beta chain was captured in a study of Ad26.COV2.S vaccination and SARS-CoV-2 variants (dated by TCRdb to the early 2020s). At the level of the whole study: Vaccine-arm donors came from COV1001, a multicentre, randomized, double-blind, placebo-controlled phase I-IIa trial of Ad26.COV2.S in healthy adults. Ad26.COV2.S was given intramuscularly at 5x10^10 or 1x10^11 viral particles, as a single shot or as two shots 56 days apart. The specificity and breadth of SARS-CoV-2-reactive T cell receptors after Ad26.COV2.S vaccination were assessed by TCRbeta repertoire sequencing. A total of around 32 samples were included in the TCR-sequenced set, comprising 19 Ad26.COV2.S vaccine recipients, 5 placebo recipients and 8 SARS-CoV-2 convalescent individuals. Participants in the trial were split at random into five groups of five each, receiving low-dose or high-dose Ad26.COV2.S once or twice, or else placebo on both occasions. Blinding of investigators to trial group allocation was maintained during experiments and outcome assessment.

Overall study outcomes, separate from this receptor: Higher spike-specific TCR breadth was observed in Ad26.COV2.S recipients than in placebo recipients (P = 0.0014). It was noted by the authors that total T cell responses may have been underestimated by the TCR breadth and depth analyses. Substantial breadth of spike-specific CD8+ and CD4+ T cell responses was reported after vaccination. Non-spike TCR breadth was comparable between vaccine and placebo recipients, consistent with the vaccine containing only spike. The study was not powered to compare responses between vaccine doses or regimens.

Its CDR3 holds 15 amino acids, cysteine through phenylalanine. The retained sequence is limited to the CDR3, 45 bases, with the frame set at the first base. The germline V gene encodes CDR1 SGHNT and CDR2 YENEEA. Trimming accounts for 5 bases at V and 6 bases at J, while the number of junction bases matched to no gene is 11. According to the study, the label for this sample's treatment or condition signals: about 20 received Ad26.COV2.S at low or high dose, single or two shots; 5 received placebo; per-sample allocation not given. Repertoires of vaccine and placebo recipients were sequenced from samples collected on day 63 after the first injection. Cohort 1b enrolled fewer than 30 adults aged 18-55 years at a single site in Boston, USA, between 29 July and 7 August 2020. Ad26.COV2.S consisted of a replication-incompetent adenovirus type 26 vector by which a prefusion-stabilized SARS-CoV-2 spike protein from the original Wuhan strain was expressed.

About this clone: Its specific antigen is unknown. The input lacks base qualities; no much larger clone sits a single base away.

The immunoSEQ Assay was used to sequence TCRbeta CDR3 regions. After extraction, genomic DNA underwent amplification by bias-controlled multiplex PCR, followed by high-throughput sequencing. In the original analysis: Collapsing and filtering of sequences were performed to quantify the absolute abundance of each unique TCRbeta CDR3 region. T cell fraction was estimated by normalization of TCRbeta template counts to usable DNA, with usable DNA being measured through amplification of reference genes present in all nucleated cells. Repertoire TCRs were annotated as SARS-CoV-2-specific when V gene, CDR3 amino acid sequence and J gene were exactly matched to a known reactive TCR set. The reference SARS-CoV-2 TCR set came from MIRA and was filtered for enrichment in COVID-19-positive ImmuneCODE repertoires, removing public or cross-reactive TCRs. Using the MIRA antigens, annotated TCRs were further analysed by specific ORF or by position within an ORF. Breadth was defined as the number of annotated unique rearrangements divided by the total number of unique productive rearrangements, and depth was defined as the summed frequency of the annotated unique rearrangements. Group comparisons of TCR breadth used two-sided Wilcoxon rank-sum tests. Held by TCRdb, this immuneACCESS table contains in-frame sequences only and omits some clones. Under half of the omission traces to an unresolved V gene where checked; the cause of the rest is unknown. Clonal size and the V and J genes are those of that table, whereas D and trimming came from the DNA. For this sample there are roughly 450,000 clones; roughly 90% appear just once. The leading ten clones occupy 9.5% to 15% of the sample.

Recombination linked TRBV11-3 to TRBJ2-3; 7 bases in between match TRBD2. The material sequenced was peripheral blood, taken in a trial of Ad26.COV2.S vaccine versus placebo. This sequence originates from a person aged 18 to 65 who received the Ad26.COV2.S COVID-19 vaccine or a placebo. The CDR3 has the sequence CASSRAGERADTQYF. Here is the DNA: TGTGCCAGCAGCCGTGCGGGGGAACGGGCGGATACGCAGTATTTT.